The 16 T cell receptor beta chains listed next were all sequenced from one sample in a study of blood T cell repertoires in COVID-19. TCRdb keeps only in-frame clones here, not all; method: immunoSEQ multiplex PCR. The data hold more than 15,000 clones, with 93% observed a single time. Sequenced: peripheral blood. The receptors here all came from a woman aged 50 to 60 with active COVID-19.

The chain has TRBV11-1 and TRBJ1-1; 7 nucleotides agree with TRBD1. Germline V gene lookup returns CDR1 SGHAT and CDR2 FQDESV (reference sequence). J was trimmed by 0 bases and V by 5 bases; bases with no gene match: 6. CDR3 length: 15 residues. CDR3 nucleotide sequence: TGTGCCAGCAGCCCCCGACAGGGAGTGAACACTGAAGCTTTCTTT. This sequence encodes CASSPRQGVNTEAFF. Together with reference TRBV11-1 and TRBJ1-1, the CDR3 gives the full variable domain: EAEVAQSPRYKITEKSQAVAFWCDPISGHATLYWYRQILGQGPELLVQFQDESVVDDSQLPKDRFSAERLKGVDSTLKIQPAELGDSAMYLCASSPRQGVNTEAFFGQGTRLTVV.

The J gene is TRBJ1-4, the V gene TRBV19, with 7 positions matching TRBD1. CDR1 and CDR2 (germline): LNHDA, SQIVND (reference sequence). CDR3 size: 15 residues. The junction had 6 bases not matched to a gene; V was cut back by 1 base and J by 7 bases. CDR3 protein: CASSIAGTASEKLFF. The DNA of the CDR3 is TGTGCCAGTAGTATAGCCGGGACAGCGAGTGAAAAACTGTTTTTT.

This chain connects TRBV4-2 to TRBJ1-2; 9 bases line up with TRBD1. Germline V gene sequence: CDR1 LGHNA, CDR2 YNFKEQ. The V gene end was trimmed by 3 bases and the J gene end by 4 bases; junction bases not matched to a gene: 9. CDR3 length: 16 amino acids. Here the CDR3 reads CASSQDPGQGFYGYTF. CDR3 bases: TGTGCCAGCAGCCAGGATCCGGGACAGGGATTCTATGGCTACACCTTC.

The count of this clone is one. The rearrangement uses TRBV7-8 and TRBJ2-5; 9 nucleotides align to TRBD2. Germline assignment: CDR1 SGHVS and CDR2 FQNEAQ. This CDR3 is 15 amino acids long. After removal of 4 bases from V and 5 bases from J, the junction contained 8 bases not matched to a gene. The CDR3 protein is CASSSQREAGETQYF. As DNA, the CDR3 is TGTGCCAGCAGCTCCCAGCGGGAGGCCGGGGAGACCCAGTACTTC.

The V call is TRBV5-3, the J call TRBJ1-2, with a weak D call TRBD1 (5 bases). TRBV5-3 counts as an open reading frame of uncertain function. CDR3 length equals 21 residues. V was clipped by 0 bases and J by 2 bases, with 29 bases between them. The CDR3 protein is CARSLAGAGGTTSTPNYGYTF. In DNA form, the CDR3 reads TGTGCCAGAAGCTTGGCTGGGGCCGGGGGAACTACCTCTACCCCCAACTATGGCTACACCTTC.

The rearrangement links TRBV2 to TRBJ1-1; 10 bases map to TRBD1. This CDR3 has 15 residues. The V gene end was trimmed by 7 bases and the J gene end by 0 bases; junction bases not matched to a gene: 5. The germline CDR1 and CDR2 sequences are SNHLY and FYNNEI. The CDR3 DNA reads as TGTGCCAGCAATAGGGGGACAGGGGTGAACACTGAAGCTTTCTTT. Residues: CASNRGTGVNTEAFF.

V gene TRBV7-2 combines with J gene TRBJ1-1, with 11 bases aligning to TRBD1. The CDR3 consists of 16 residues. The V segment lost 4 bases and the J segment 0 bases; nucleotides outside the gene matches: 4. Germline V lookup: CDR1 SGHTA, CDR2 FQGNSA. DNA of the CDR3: TGTGCCAGCAGCTGGGACAGGGGGGGGCTGAACACTGAAGCTTTCTTT. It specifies CASSWDRGGLNTEAFF.

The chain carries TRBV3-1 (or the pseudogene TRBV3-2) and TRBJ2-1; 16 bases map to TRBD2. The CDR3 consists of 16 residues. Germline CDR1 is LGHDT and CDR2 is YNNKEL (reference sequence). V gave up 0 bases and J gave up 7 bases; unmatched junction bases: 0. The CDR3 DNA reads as TGTGCCAGCAGCCAAGAGGGACTAGCGGGAGGGAATGAGCAGTTCTTC. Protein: CASSQEGLAGGNEQFF.

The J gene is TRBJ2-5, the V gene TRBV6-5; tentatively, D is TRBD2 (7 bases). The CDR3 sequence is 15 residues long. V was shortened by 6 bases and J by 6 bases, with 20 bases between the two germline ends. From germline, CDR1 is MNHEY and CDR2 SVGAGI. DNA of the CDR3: TGTGCCAGCAGCCCACCGGGGGGCGGGGTGAAGACCCAGTACTTC. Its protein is CASSPPGGGVKTQYF.

CDR3 residues: CAWSERQGMNTEAFF. The DNA for the CDR3 is TGTGCCTGGAGTGAGAGACAGGGTATGAACACTGAAGCTTTCTTT. The rearrangement uses TRBV30 and TRBJ1-1; TRBD1 matches 7 bases. The CDR3 length is 15 residues. The V segment lost 1 base and the J segment 0 bases; nucleotides outside the gene matches: 5. Germline CDR1 and CDR2: GTSNPN and SVGIG (reference sequence).

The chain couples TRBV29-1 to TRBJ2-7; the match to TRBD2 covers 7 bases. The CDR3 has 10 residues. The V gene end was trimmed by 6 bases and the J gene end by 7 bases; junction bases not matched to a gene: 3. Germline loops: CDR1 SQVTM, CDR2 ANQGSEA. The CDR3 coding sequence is TGCAGCGTGGGGGGAGGGGAGCAGTACTTC. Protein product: CSVGGGEQYF.

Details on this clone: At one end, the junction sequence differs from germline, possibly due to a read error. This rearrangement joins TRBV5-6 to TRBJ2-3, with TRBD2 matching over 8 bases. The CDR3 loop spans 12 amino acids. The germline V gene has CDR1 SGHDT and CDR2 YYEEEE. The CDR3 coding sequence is TGTGCCAGCAGCTATACGGGACTAGGCACACGATTT. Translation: CASSYTGLGTRF.

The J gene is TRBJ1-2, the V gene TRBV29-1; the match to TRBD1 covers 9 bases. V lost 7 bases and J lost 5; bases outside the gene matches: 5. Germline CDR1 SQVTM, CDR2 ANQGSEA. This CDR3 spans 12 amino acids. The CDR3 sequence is CSAAGQGYGYTF. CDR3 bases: TGCAGCGCCGCTGGACAGGGGTATGGCTACACCTTC.

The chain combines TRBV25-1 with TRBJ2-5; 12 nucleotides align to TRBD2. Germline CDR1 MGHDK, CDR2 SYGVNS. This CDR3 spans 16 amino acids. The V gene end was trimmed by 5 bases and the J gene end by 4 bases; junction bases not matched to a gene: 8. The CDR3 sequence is CASSHPTSGSPETQYF. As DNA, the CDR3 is TGTGCCAGCAGTCACCCGACTAGCGGGAGTCCAGAGACCCAGTACTTC. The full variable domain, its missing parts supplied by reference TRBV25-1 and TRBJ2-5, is EADIYQTPRYLVIGTGKKITLECSQTMGHDKMYWYQQDPGMELHLIHYSYGVNSTEKGDLSSESTVSRIRTEHFPLTLESARPSHTSQYLCASSHPTSGSPETQYFGPGTRLLVL.

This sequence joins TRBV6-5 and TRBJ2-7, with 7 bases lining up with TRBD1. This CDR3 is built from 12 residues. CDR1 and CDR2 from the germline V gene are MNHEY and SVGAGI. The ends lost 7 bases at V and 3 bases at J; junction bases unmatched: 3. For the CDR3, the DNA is TGTGCCAGCAAACACAGGGGCTACGAGCAGTACTTC. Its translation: CASKHRGYEQYF.

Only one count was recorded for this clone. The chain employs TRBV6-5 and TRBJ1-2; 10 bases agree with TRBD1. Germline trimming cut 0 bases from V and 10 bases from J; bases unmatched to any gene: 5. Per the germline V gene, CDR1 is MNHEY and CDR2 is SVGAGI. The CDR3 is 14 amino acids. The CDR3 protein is CASSYSWTGGDYTF. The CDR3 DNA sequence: TGTGCCAGCAGTTACTCTTGGACAGGGGGGGACTACACCTTC.